This entry lists 27 T cell receptor beta chains sequenced from one sample in a study of T cell clones after liver transplantation. The data were produced by immunoSEQ multiplex PCR, yet TCRdb's version contains in-frame clones alone and is incomplete. The sample has about 68,000 clones, 90% to 95% seen once. Sequenced material: CD4+ T cells from blood, taken 25 months after liver transplant. The receptor set was obtained from a human patient who received a liver transplant. Some T cells may be the graft donor's.

V usage is TRBV7-3 and J usage is TRBJ2-2; possibly TRBD1 or TRBD2 for D (7 bases each). Germline V lookup: CDR1 SGHTA, CDR2 FQGTGA. V was shortened by 5 bases and J by 4 bases, with 17 bases between the two germline ends. CDR3 length: 16 amino acids. CDR3 nucleotide sequence: TGTGCCAGCAGCCCGGCGGGGGCAGGGGGCACCGGGGAGCTGTTTTTT. Amino acids: CASSPAGAGGTGELFF. Combining the CDR3 with reference TRBV7-3 and TRBJ2-2 gives the whole variable domain GAGVSQTPSNKVTEKGKYVELRCDPISGHTALYWYRQSLGQGPEFLIYFQGTGAADDSGLPNDRFFAVRPEGSVSTLKIQRTERGDSAVYLCASSPAGAGGTGELFFGEGSRLTVL.

The J gene is TRBJ2-4, the V gene TRBV2; 7 nucleotides align to TRBD1. This CDR3 has 16 amino acids. Germline CDR1 is SNHLY and CDR2 is FYNNEI. The V segment lost 4 bases and the J segment 0 bases; nucleotides outside the gene matches: 6. In DNA, the CDR3 is TGTGCCAGCAGTGTCAACAGGGGCCTAGCCAAAAACATTCAGTACTTC. This gives the protein CASSVNRGLAKNIQYF.

On this clone itself: One junction end disagrees with the germline gene, perhaps due to a read error. J is TRBJ2-4 and V is TRBV5-5; 16 positions match TRBD2. The germline V gene has CDR1 SGHKS and CDR2 YYEKEE (reference sequence). The CDR3 is 15 residues long. CDR3 DNA sequence: TGTGCCAGCAGCCAGGAGGGACTAGCGGGAGGGCCAGAAGGCTTC. It codes for CASSQEGLAGGPEGF.

The chain combines TRBV7-2 with TRBJ2-3; D tentatively reads TRBD1 or TRBD2 (5 bases each). Between the trimmed V and J ends, which lost 8 bases and 1 base, there was a span of 13 bases. Germline V lookup: CDR1 SGHTA, CDR2 FQGNSA. This CDR3 region has 14 residues. The CDR3 nucleotides are TGTGCCAGCCGACCGTTGGGGGGCACAGATACGCAGTATTTT. Translation: CASRPLGGTDTQYF. Filled out from reference TRBV7-2 and TRBJ2-3, the complete variable domain reads GAGVSQSPSNKVTEKGKDVELRCDPISGHTALYWYRQSLGQGLEFLIYFQGNSAPDKSGLPSDRFSAERTGGSVSTLTIQRTQQEDSAVYLCASRPLGGTDTQYFGPGTRLTVL.

The genes are TRBV6-5 and TRBJ1-3, with a weak D call TRBD1 (6 bases). V lost 4 bases and J 6 bases, leaving 13 bases between the germline ends. The CDR3 length is 14 residues. CDR1 is MNHEY and CDR2 is SVGAGI in the germline V gene. CDR3: CASSSSGAVNTIYF. The CDR3 nucleotides read TGTGCCAGCAGTTCCTCAGGGGCGGTAAACACCATATATTTT.

The V gene is TRBV15, the J gene TRBJ2-7, with 9 bases aligning to TRBD2. Germline loops: CDR1 LNHNV, CDR2 YYDKDF (reference sequence). There are 15 residues in the CDR3. J gave up 4 bases and V 10 bases, and 14 bases lay outside the gene matches. CDR3 nucleotides: TGTGCCATCCAGCAAGGTAGCGGGAGAGATTACGAGCAGTACTTC. It is translated as CAIQQGSGRDYEQYF.

This chain links TRBV5-8 with TRBJ2-7; the match to TRBD1 covers 7 bases. V was pared by 0 bases and J by 3 bases, with 6 bases of the junction left unmatched. This CDR3 comprises 15 residues. The germline CDR1 and CDR2 sequences are SGHTS and YDEGEE. CDR3 DNA: TGTGCCAGCAGCTTGGCCGGGGCAGGGGGCTACGAGCAGTACTTC. Translating gives CASSLAGAGGYEQYF.

This clone appeared a single time. The V call is TRBV13, the J call TRBJ2-1, with 10 bases that match TRBD2. The V segment lost 4 bases and the J segment 3 bases; nucleotides outside the gene matches: 6. Germline V gene sequence: CDR1 PRHDT, CDR2 FYEKMQ (reference sequence). The CDR3 length is 16 residues. The chain's CDR3 is CASSSTASGGYNEQFF. The CDR3 DNA is TGTGCCAGCAGCTCCACCGCTAGCGGGGGCTACAATGAGCAGTTCTTC.

This clone appeared a few times. The chain has TRBV20-1 and TRBJ1-2; 8 bases align to TRBD1. The CDR3 covers 11 residues. Germline CDR1 and CDR2: DFQATT and SNEGSKA (reference sequence). The V segment lost 5 bases and the J segment 7 bases; nucleotides outside the gene matches: 3. The CDR3 region has the DNA TGCAGTGCTGGGGACAGGTTTGGCTACACCTTC. The encoded protein is CSAGDRFGYTF.

The chain recombines TRBV5-6 with TRBJ2-1, with a tentative D call TRBD2 (5 bases). The V end was cut by 2 bases, the J end by 0 bases, with 9 bases between. The CDR3 contains 15 residues. CDR1 is SGHDT and CDR2 is YYEEEE in the germline V gene. The CDR3 spells CASSFGGSSYNEQFF. CDR3 DNA: TGTGCCAGCAGCTTCGGAGGTAGCTCCTACAATGAGCAGTTCTTC.

A single count supports this clone. The chain combines TRBV5-1 with TRBJ2-1; perhaps TRBD1 as D (7 bases). From germline, CDR1 is SGHRS and CDR2 YFSETQ. V was trimmed by 3 bases and J by 8 bases, leaving 15 bases between them. The length of the CDR3 is 14 residues. CDR3 in amino acids: CASSWDSPGDEQFF. DNA for the CDR3: TGCGCCAGCAGCTGGGACAGCCCGGGGGATGAGCAGTTCTTC. The whole variable domain, remainder taken from reference TRBV5-1 and TRBJ2-1, is KAGVTQTPRYLIKTRGQQVTLSCSPISGHRSVSWYQQTPGQGLQFLFEYFSETQRNKGNFPGRFSGRQFSNSRSEMNVSTLELGDSALYLCASSWDSPGDEQFFGPGTRLTVL.

The rearrangement links TRBV7-3 to TRBJ2-1; D remains unclear. The germline V gene encodes CDR1 SGHTA and CDR2 FQGTGA. V gave up 0 bases and J gave up 7 bases, with 7 bases separating them. This CDR3 has 13 residues. The CDR3 DNA sequence: TGTGCCAGCAGCTTAACGGAGAGAAATGAGCAGTTCTTC. Protein sequence: CASSLTERNEQFF.

The rearrangement joins TRBV10-2 to TRBJ2-7; D gene uncertain. V shed 0 bases and J shed 2 bases, with 8 bases lying between them. The germline CDR1 and CDR2 sequences are WSHSY and SAAADI. This CDR3 is built from 14 residues. The CDR3 spells CASSESAIPYEQYF. In DNA form, the CDR3 reads TGCGCCAGCAGTGAGTCGGCAATTCCCTACGAGCAGTACTTC.

The rearrangement uses TRBV18 and TRBJ2-3; 11 bases agree with TRBD2. Trimming at V came to 4 bases and at J to 3 bases, leaving 6 bases not matched to a gene. This CDR3 has 16 amino acids. The V gene's germline CDR1 is KGHSH and CDR2 LQKENI. CDR3 sequence reads: CASSLQLAGATDTQYF. Here the CDR3 DNA reads TGTGCCAGCTCACTACAACTAGCGGGAGCTACAGATACGCAGTATTTT. The full variable domain, rest sourced from reference TRBV18 and TRBJ2-3, is NAGVMQNPRHLVRRRGQEARLRCSPMKGHSHVYWYRQLPEEGLKFMVYLQKENIIDESGMPKERFSAEFPKEGPSILRIQQVVRGDSAAYFCASSLQLAGATDTQYFGPGTRLTVL.

In regard to this clone: The junction does not match germline at one end; this may be a read error. This chain links TRBV27 with TRBJ1-3, with unresolved D. Per germline, CDR1 MNHEY and CDR2 SMNVEV (reference sequence). The CDR3 consists of 14 residues. CDR3 sequence (DNA): TGTGCCAGCAGTTTAGGTGGCCGTGGAAGCACCATATATTTT. This translates into CASSLGGRGSTIYF.

The V and J genes are TRBV27 and TRBJ1-2; 7 bases agree with TRBD1. The CDR3 has 13 residues. The J segment lost 8 bases and the V segment lost 6 bases, leaving 9 bases of the junction unmatched. Germline CDR1 is MNHEY and CDR2 is SMNVEV (reference sequence). As DNA, the CDR3 is TGTGCCAGCAGACCCGACAGGGAGAGAGGCTACACCTTC. It is translated as CASRPDRERGYTF.

The CDR3 sequence: CASKTGDYGYTF. CDR3 nucleotides: TGTGCCAGCAAAACAGGGGACTATGGCTACACCTTC. The V call is TRBV6-1, the J call TRBJ1-2; 7 bases agree with TRBD1. CDR1 MNHNS and CDR2 SASEGT come from the germline V gene. This CDR3 spans 12 amino acids. The trim removed 7 bases at V and 3 bases at J, leaving 2 bases unmatched.

This chain connects TRBV12-5 to TRBJ2-7; the match to TRBD2 covers 14 bases. V lost 1 base and J lost 5; bases outside the gene matches: 7. The CDR3 has 17 residues. The germline V gene has CDR1 LGHNT and CDR2 FRNRAP. The CDR3 loop reads CASGLARLAGGPHEQYF. CDR3 in DNA: TGTGCTAGTGGTTTGGCCAGACTAGCGGGAGGGCCCCACGAGCAGTACTTC.

The chain has TRBV9 and TRBJ1-1; TRBD1 might be the D (5 bases). This CDR3 spans 15 amino acids. V gave up 0 bases and J gave up 1 base, with 10 bases separating them. Germline CDR1 reads SGDLS; CDR2 reads YYNGEE. CDR3 protein: CASSVVGGANTEAFF. CDR3 DNA: TGTGCCAGCAGCGTAGTGGGAGGGGCGAACACTGAAGCTTTCTTT.

The chain is built from TRBV7-8 and TRBJ2-2; TRBD1 matches 7 bases. Germline trimming cut 5 bases from V and 0 bases from J; bases unmatched to any gene: 3. This CDR3 has 15 residues. Germline CDR1 SGHVS, CDR2 FQNEAQ. CDR3 protein: CASSPQGANTGELFF. DNA for the CDR3: TGTGCCAGCAGCCCTCAGGGGGCGAACACCGGGGAGCTGTTTTTT.

The chain carries TRBV11-2 and TRBJ2-7; no definite D call. Trimming cost V 5 bases and J 0 bases, with 8 bases left between them. Looked up from germline, CDR1 is SGHAT and CDR2 is FQNNGV. The CDR3 extends over 13 amino acids. CDR3 in DNA: TGTGCCAGCAGCCTCAGTGACTCCTACGAGCAGTACTTC. Protein: CASSLSDSYEQYF.

The chain uses TRBV2 and TRBJ1-2; possible D gene TRBD1, 6 bases. This CDR3 comprises 13 residues. CDR1 is SNHLY, CDR2 FYNNEI, per germline. The V end was cut by 8 bases, the J end by 1 base, with 11 bases between. The CDR3 sequence is CASHRDSNYGYTF. The DNA of the CDR3 is TGTGCCAGCCACAGGGATAGTAACTATGGCTACACCTTC.

The J gene is TRBJ2-3, the V gene TRBV19, with D perhaps TRBD1 or TRBD2 (5 bases each). This CDR3 comprises 15 residues. The V and J ends lost 9 bases and 6 bases respectively, with 22 bases between them. CDR1 and CDR2 from the germline V gene are LNHDA and SQIVND (reference sequence). This CDR3 reads CASVARLGAGDTQYF. Written as DNA, the CDR3 is TGTGCCAGCGTCGCCAGGCTGGGAGCAGGGGATACGCAGTATTTT.

The V and J genes are TRBV28 and TRBJ1-1; TRBD1 aligns across 10 bases. The V gene end was trimmed by 5 bases and the J gene end by 7 bases; junction bases not matched to a gene: 10. Germline V lookup: CDR1 MDHEN, CDR2 SYDVKM. The CDR3 length is 15 residues. The DNA of the CDR3 is TGTGCCAGCAGTGCCCGTACGACAGGGGGCAATGAAGCTTTCTTT. Translation: CASSARTTGGNEAFF.

The chain links TRBV16 to TRBJ1-4, with a weak D call TRBD1 (5 bases). The V and J ends lost 0 bases and 3 bases respectively, with 8 bases between them. In germline, CDR1 is KGHSY, CDR2 FQNENV. The CDR3 extends over 15 amino acids. The DNA for the CDR3 is TGTGCCAGCAGCCAATCCGGGACGGCTAATGAAAAACTGTTTTTT. Its protein product is CASSQSGTANEKLFF.

This sequence joins TRBV5-6 and TRBJ2-3, with no clear D. This CDR3 has 12 amino acids. Germline V lookup: CDR1 SGHDT, CDR2 YYEEEE. With 4 bases removed from V and 0 bases from J, the gap between germline ends came to 3 bases. The CDR3 DNA reads TGTGCCAGCAGCCGAAGCACAGATACGCAGTATTTT. Residues: CASSRSTDTQYF.

This chain uses TRBV13 with TRBJ1-4; D gene ambiguous. V was clipped by 4 bases and J by 7 bases, with 7 bases between them. The CDR3 sequence is 12 residues long. Germline assignment: CDR1 PRHDT and CDR2 FYEKMQ (reference sequence). The CDR3 region has the DNA TGTGCCAGCAGCTCCTATCCTGAAAAACTGTTTTTT. Encoded protein: CASSSYPEKLFF.